This T cell receptor beta chain was found in a study of T cell repertoires in cytomegalovirus infection (dated by TCRdb to between 2018 and 2021). Regarding the complete study: Alongside well-studied HLA-B-restricted epitopes, the peptide stimulations were aimed at recently identified HLA-C-restricted CMV epitopes, whose presentation resists viral immunomodulation. The HLA type of each donor mattered for the analysis, because public TCR beta signatures pointed to carriage of CMV infection along with the matching HLA type.

Reading the label with the study, this specimen's treatment or condition is: in vitro stimulation with specific CMV peptide epitopes to enrich CMV-specific T cells. As for this clonotype: Its antigen is currently not known. No base quality values were provided; no much bigger clone lies one nucleotide off.

TCRdb records Illumina HiSeq 1500 as the sequencer. Through fastp at Q25 and MiXCR, TCRdb rebuilt clones from the public reads, retaining in-frame beta chains. Every distinct CDR3 protein forms one entry, paired with its most common genes and DNA. The sample profile shows roughly 800,000 distinct CDR3 sequences; 29% of them were found once. The ten largest make up roughly 13% of the sample. The CDR3 measures 13 amino acids from cysteine to phenylalanine. Only the CDR3 DNA is retained, 39 bases long and in frame from the first base. CDR1 and CDR2 are read off the germline V gene as SQVTM and ANQGSEA. Here V drops 6 bases and J drops 0 bases, and the junction holds 5 bases not matched to any gene. What the authors observed across the whole study: Carriers of CMV infection plus the relevant HLA type were discriminated by the cumulative frequency of public TCR beta family members in the study cohort and in an independent approximately 340-donor cohort. The ex vivo response was dominated by HLA-C-restricted CMV-specific TCR beta clonotypes, which also provided the single most frequent clonotype in two of eight donors.

The source of this sequence is a human donor in good health (CMV status not recorded). Some clones in this sample may be carry-over from other donors' samples. The chain was built from TRBV29-1 and TRBJ2-7; the central 7 bases match TRBD2. The sequenced sample was cultured CD8+ T cells from PBMCs, obtained from culture after CMV antigen stimulation. In nucleotides, the sequence is TGCAGCGTAGCGGGACGAAGCTCCTACGAGCAGTACTTC. Its product reads: CSVAGRSSYEQYF.